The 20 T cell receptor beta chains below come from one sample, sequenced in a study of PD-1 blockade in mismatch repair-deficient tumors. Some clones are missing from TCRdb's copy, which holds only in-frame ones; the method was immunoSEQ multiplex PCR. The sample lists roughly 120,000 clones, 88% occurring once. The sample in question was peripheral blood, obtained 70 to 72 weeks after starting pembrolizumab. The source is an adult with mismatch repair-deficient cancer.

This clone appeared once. CDR3 in amino acids: CASGASGISEQYF. CDR3 DNA: TGTGCCAGCGGGGCTAGCGGGATAAGCGAGCAGTACTTC. This chain links TRBV27 with TRBJ2-7; 9 bases map to TRBD2. CDR3 length equals 13 residues. Germline V CDR1 and CDR2: MNHEY, SMNVEV (reference sequence). The V and J ends lost 8 bases and 6 bases, in that order; junction bases with no gene match: 8.

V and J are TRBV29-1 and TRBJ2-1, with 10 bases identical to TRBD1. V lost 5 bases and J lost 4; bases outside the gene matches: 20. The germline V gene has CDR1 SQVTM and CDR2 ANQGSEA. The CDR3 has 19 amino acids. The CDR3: CSVFLGTGADGGMYNEQFF. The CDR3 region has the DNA TGCAGCGTTTTTTTGGGGACAGGGGCCGATGGAGGTATGTACAATGAGCAGTTCTTC.

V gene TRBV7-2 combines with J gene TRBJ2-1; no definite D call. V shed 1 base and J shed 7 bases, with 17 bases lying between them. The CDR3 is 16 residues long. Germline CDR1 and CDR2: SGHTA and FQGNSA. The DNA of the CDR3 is TGTGCCAGCAGCTTAGGGCTAAACCCTCGAGAGAATGAGCAGTTCTTC. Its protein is CASSLGLNPRENEQFF.

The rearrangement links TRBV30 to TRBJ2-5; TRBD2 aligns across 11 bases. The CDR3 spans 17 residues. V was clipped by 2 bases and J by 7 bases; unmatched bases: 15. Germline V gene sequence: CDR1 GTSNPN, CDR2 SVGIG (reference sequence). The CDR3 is CAWSSGTSGSKIGTQYF. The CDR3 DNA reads TGTGCCTGGAGTTCCGGGACTAGCGGTTCTAAGATCGGGACCCAGTACTTC.

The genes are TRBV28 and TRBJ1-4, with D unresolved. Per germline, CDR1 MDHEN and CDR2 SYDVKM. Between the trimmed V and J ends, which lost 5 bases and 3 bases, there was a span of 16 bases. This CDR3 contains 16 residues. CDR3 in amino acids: CASSLRRGVANEKLFF. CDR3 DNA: TGTGCCAGCAGTCTCCGAAGAGGCGTGGCTAATGAAAAACTGTTTTTT. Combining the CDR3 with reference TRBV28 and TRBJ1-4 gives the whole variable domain DVKVTQSSRYLVKRTGEKVFLECVQDMDHENMFWYRQDPGLGLRLIYFSYDVKMKEKGDIPEGYSVSREKKERFSLILESASTNQTSMYLCASSLRRGVANEKLFFGSGTQLSVL.

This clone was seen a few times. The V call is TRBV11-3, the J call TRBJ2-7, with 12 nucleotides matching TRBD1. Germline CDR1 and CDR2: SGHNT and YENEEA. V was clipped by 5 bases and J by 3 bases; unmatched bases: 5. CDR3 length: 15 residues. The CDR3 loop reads CASSRGQGADYEQYF. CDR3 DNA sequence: TGTGCCAGCAGCCGGGGACAGGGGGCTGACTACGAGCAGTACTTC.

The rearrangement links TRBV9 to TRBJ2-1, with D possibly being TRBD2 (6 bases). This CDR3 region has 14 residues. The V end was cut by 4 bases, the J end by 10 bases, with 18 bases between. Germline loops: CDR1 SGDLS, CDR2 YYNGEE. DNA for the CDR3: TGTGCCAGCAGCCGTCCCGGGGGAATAGGGGAGCAGTTCTTC. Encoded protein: CASSRPGGIGEQFF.

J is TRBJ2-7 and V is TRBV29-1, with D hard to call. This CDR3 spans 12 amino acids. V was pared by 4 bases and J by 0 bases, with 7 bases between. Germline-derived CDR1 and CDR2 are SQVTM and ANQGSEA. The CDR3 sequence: CSVVTNSYEQYF. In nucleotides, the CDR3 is TGCAGCGTTGTTACGAACTCCTACGAGCAGTACTTC.

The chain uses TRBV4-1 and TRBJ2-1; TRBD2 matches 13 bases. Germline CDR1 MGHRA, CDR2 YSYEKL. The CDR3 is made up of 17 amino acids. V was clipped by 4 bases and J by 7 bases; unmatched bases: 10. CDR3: CASSPEGLGLAGNEQFF. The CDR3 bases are TGCGCCAGCAGCCCAGAGGGCCTGGGACTAGCGGGAAATGAGCAGTTCTTC.

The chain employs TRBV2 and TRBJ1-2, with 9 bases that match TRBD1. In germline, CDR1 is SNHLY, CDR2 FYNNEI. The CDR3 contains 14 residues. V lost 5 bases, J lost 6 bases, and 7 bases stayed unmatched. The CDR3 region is CASSRWTGDNGYTF. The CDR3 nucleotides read TGTGCCAGCAGTCGTTGGACAGGGGATAATGGCTACACCTTC.

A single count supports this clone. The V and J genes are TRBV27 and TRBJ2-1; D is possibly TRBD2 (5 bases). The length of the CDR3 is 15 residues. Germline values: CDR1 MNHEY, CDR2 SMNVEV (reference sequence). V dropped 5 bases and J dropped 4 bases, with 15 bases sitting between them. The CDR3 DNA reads TGTGCCAGCAGTCCCGGACTGACAAGTTACAATGAGCAGTTCTTC. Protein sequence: CASSPGLTSYNEQFF.

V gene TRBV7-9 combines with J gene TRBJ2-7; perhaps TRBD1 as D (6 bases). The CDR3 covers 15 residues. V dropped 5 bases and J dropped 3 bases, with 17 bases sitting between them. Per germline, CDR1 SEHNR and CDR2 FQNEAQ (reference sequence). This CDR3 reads CASSDTGTSIYEQYF. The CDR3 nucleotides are TGTGCCAGCAGCGATACCGGGACAAGCATCTACGAGCAGTACTTC.

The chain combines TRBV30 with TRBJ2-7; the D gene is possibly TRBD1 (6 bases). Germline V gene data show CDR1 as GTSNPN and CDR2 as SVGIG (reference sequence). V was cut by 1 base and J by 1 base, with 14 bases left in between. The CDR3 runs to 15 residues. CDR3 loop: CAWSARGRGSYEQYF. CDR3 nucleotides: TGTGCCTGGAGTGCGAGGGGCAGGGGTTCCTACGAGCAGTACTTC.

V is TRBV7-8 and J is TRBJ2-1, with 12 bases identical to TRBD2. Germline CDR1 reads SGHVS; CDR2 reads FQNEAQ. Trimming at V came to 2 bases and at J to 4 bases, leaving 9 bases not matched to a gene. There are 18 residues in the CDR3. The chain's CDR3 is CASSLPSGTSGQYNEQFF. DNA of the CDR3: TGTGCCAGCAGCTTACCTTCCGGGACTAGCGGGCAATACAATGAGCAGTTCTTC.

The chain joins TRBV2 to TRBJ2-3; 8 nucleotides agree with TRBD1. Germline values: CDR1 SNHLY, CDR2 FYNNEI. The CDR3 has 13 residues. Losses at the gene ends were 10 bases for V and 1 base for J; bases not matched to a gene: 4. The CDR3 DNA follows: TGTGCCACTACGACAGGGGGCACAGATACGCAGTATTTT. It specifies CATTTGGTDTQYF.

Here the CDR3 reads CASSIGTSGSHEQFF. The CDR3 DNA is TGTGCCAGCAGCATCGGGACTAGCGGGAGCCATGAGCAGTTCTTC. The rearrangement joins TRBV11-1 to TRBJ2-1; TRBD2 aligns across 14 bases. The CDR3 covers 15 residues. V lost 5 bases and J lost 8; bases outside the gene matches: 5. The germline gives CDR1 SGHAT, CDR2 FQDESV (reference sequence).

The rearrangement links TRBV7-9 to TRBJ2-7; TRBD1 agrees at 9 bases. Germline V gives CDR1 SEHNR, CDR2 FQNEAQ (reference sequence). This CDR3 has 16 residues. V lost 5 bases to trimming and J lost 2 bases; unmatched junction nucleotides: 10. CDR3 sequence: CASSPPTGGRTYEQYF. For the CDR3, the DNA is TGTGCCAGCAGCCCCCCGACAGGGGGAAGAACCTACGAGCAGTACTTC.

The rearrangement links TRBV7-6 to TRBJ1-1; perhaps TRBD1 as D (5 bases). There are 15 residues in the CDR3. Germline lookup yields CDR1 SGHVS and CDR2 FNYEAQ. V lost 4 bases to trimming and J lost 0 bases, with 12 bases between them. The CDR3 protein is CASSSRVGLNTEAFF. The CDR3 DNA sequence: TGTGCCAGCAGCTCCCGGGTGGGGCTGAACACTGAAGCTTTCTTT.

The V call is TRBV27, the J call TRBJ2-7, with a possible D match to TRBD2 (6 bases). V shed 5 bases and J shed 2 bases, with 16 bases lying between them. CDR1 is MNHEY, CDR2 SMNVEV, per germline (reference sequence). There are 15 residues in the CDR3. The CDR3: CASSPHRGGAYEQYF. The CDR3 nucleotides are TGTGCCAGCAGTCCACATCGGGGAGGAGCCTACGAGCAGTACTTC.

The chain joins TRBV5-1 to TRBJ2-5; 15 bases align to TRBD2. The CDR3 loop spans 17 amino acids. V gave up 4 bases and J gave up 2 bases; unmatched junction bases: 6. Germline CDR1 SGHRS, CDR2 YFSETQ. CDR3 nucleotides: TGCGCCAGCAGCCCGGGGGGACTAGCGGGAGGACAAGAGACCCAGTACTTC. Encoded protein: CASSPGGLAGGQETQYF.